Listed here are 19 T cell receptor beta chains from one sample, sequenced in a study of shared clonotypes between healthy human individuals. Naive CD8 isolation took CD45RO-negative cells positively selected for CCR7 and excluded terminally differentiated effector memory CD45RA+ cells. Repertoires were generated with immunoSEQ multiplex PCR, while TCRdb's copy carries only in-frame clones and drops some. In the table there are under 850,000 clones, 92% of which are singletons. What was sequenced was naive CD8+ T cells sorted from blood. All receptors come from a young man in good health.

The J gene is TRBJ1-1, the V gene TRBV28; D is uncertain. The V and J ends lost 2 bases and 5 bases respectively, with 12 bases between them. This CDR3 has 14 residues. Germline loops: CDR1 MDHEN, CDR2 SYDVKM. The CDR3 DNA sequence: TGTGCCAGCAGTTTAGGGGTCCCCAGGACTGAAGCTTTCTTT. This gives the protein CASSLGVPRTEAFF.

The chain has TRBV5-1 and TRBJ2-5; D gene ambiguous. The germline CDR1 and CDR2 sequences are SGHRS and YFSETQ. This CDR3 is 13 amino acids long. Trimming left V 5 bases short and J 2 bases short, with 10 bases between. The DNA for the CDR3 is TGCGCCAGCAGTGAAGGTATGCAAGAGACCCAGTACTTC. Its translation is CASSEGMQETQYF.

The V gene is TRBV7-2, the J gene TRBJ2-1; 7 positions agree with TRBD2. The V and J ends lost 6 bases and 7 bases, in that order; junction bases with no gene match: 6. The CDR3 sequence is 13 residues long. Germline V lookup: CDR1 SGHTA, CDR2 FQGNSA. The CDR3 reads CASRLARSNEQFF. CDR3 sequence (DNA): TGTGCCAGCAGACTAGCGCGAAGTAATGAGCAGTTCTTC.

Here the CDR3 reads CASSQVGEEETQYF. CDR3 DNA: TGCGCCAGCAGCCAAGTGGGAGAGGAAGAGACCCAGTACTTC. The V call is TRBV4-1, the J call TRBJ2-5; D is possibly TRBD2 (5 bases). CDR3 length equals 14 residues. Between the trimmed V and J ends, which lost 1 base and 3 bases, there was a span of 9 bases. The V gene's germline CDR1 is MGHRA and CDR2 YSYEKL.

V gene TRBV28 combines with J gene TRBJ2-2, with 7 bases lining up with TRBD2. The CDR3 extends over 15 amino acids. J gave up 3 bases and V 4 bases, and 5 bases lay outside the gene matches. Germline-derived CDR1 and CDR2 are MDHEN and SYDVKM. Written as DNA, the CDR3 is TGTGCCAGCAGTTCTGCGGGAGATTACACCGGGGAGCTGTTTTTT. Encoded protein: CASSSAGDYTGELFF.

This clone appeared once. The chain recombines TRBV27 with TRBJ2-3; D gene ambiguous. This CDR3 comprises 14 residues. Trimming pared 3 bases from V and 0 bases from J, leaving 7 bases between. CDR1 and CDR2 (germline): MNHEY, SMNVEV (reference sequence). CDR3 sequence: CASSFQTSTDTQYF. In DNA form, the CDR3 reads TGTGCCAGCAGTTTTCAGACTAGCACAGATACGCAGTATTTT.

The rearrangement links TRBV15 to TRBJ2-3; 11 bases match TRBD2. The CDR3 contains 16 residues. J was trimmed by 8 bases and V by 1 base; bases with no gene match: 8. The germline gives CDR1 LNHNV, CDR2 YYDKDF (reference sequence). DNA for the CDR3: TGTGCCACCAGCAGAGCGACTAGCGGGAATAGGGGTACGCAGTATTTT. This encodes CATSRATSGNRGTQYF.

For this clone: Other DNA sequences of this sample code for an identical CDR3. CDR3 residues: CASSSGYTEAFF. CDR3 DNA: TGTGCCAGCAGCTCCGGTTACACTGAAGCTTTCTTT. The V call is TRBV5-4, the J call TRBJ1-1, with D hard to call. Trimming stripped 3 bases from V and 3 bases from J, with 6 bases between. The germline V gene encodes CDR1 SGHNT and CDR2 YYREEE (reference sequence). The CDR3 consists of 12 residues.

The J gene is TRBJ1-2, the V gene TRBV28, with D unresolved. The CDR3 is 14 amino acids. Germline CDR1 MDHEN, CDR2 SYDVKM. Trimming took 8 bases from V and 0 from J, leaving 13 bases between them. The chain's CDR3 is CASRLQLANYGYTF. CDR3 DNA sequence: TGTGCCAGCCGGTTACAATTAGCTAACTATGGCTACACCTTC.

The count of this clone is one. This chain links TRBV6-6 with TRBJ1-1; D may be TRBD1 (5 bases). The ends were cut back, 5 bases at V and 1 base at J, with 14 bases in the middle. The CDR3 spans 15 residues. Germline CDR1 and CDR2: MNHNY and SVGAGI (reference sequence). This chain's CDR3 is CASSRLEGPNTEAFF. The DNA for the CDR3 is TGTGCCAGCAGTCGACTCGAGGGGCCGAACACTGAAGCTTTCTTT.

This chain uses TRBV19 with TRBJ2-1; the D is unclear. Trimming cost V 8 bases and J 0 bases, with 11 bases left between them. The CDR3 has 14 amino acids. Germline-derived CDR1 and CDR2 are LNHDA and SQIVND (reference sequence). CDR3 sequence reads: CASGNPSSYNEQFF. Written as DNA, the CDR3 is TGTGCCAGTGGCAACCCGAGCTCCTACAATGAGCAGTTCTTC.

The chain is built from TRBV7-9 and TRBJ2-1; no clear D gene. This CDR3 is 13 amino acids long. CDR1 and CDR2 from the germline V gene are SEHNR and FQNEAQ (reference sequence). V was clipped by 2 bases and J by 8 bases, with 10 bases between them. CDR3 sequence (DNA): TGTGCCAGCAGCTTAATCCATCAGGATGAGCAGTTCTTC. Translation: CASSLIHQDEQFF.

CDR3 in amino acids: CASSGSGGELYASYEQYF. The CDR3 nucleotides read TGTGCCAGCAGTGGGTCAGGGGGCGAACTCTATGCCTCCTACGAGCAGTACTTC. The gene calls are TRBV6-4 and TRBJ2-7, with 8 bases fitting TRBD1. The CDR3 is 18 amino acids. V lost 4 bases and J lost 0; bases outside the gene matches: 14. Germline CDR1 MRHNA, CDR2 SNTAGT.

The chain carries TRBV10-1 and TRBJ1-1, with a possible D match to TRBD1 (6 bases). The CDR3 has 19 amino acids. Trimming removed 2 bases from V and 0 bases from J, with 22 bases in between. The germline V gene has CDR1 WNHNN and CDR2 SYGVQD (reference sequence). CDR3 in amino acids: CASSEPGVPGDDLNTEAFF. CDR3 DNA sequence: TGCGCCAGCAGTGAGCCGGGCGTTCCAGGGGATGATTTGAACACTGAAGCTTTCTTT.

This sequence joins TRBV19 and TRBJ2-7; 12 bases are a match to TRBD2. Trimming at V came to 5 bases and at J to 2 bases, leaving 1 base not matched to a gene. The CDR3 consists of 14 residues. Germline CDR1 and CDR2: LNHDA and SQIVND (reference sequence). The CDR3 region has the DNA TGTGCCAGTAGTCTAGCGGGAGGGCCCTACGAGCAGTACTTC. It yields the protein CASSLAGGPYEQYF. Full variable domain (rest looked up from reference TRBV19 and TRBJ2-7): DGGITQSPKYLFRKEGQNVTLSCEQNLNHDAMYWYRQDPGQGLRLIYYSQIVNDFQKGDIAEGYSVSREKKESFPLTVTSAQKNPTAFYLCASSLAGGPYEQYFGPGTRLTVT.

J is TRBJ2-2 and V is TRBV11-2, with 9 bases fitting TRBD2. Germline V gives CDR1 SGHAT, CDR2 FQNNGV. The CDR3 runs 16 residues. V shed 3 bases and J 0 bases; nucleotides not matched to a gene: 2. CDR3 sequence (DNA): TGTGCCAGCAGCTTTTTAGCGGGAGCGAACACCGGGGAGCTGTTTTTT. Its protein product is CASSFLAGANTGELFF.

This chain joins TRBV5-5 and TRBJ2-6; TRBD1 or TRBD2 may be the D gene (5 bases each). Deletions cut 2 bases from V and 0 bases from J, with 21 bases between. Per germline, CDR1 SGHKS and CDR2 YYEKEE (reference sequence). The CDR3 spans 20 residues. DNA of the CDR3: TGTGCCAGCAGCTTTAGCGTGTACGGGACGCCGCCCTCTGGGGCCAACGTCCTGACTTTC. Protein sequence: CASSFSVYGTPPSGANVLTF.

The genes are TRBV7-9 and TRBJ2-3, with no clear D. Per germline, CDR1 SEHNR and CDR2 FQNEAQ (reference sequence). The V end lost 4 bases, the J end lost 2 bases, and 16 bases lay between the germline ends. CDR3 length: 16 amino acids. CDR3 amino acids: CASSWVGWSHTDTQYF. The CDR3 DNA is TGTGCCAGCAGCTGGGTCGGCTGGTCCCACACAGATACGCAGTATTTT.

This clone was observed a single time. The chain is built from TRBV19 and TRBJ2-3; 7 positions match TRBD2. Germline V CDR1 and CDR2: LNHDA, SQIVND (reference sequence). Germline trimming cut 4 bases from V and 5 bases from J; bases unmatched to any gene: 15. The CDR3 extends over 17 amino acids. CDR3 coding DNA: TGTGCCAGTAGTACCCGAGGACTAGTCTACCCCAGAGATACGCAGTATTTT. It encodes CASSTRGLVYPRDTQYF.